The 21 T cell receptor beta chains below come from one sample, sequenced in a study of T cell responses to AZD1222 COVID-19 vaccine. The method was immunoSEQ multiplex PCR; TCRdb's version includes in-frame clones alone and lacks a portion of them. Among roughly 100,000 clones listed, roughly 83% were seen once. This specimen was peripheral blood, taken 28 days after the second AZD1222 dose. The receptor source for this set is an adult who received the AZD1222 COVID-19 vaccine.

V is TRBV9 and J is TRBJ1-2; no clear D. The CDR3 loop spans 11 amino acids. V gave up 7 bases and J gave up 8 bases, with 12 bases separating them. Looked up from germline, CDR1 is SGDLS and CDR2 is YYNGEE. The DNA of the CDR3 is TGTGCCAGCTGGTCCCAAGAGGGCTACACCTTC. It codes for CASWSQEGYTF. The complete variable domain, with remaining parts taken from reference TRBV9 and TRBJ1-2, reads DSGVTQTPKHLITATGQRVTLRCSPRSGDLSVYWYQQSLDQGLQFLIQYYNGEERAKGNILERFSAQQFPDLHSELNLSSLELGDSALYFCASWSQEGYTFGSGTRLTVV.

This clone is a singleton in its sample. V usage is TRBV6-5 and J usage is TRBJ2-7; a weak D match, TRBD1 (6 bases). The V gene's germline CDR1 is MNHEY and CDR2 SVGAGI. The CDR3 extends over 11 amino acids. V was pared by 8 bases and J by 2 bases, with 7 bases between. CDR3 DNA: TGTGCCAGCGGACAGACCTACGAGCAGTACTTC. Residues: CASGQTYEQYF.

The CDR3 loop reads CASSELGAPYEQYF. As DNA, the CDR3 is TGTGCCAGCAGTGAGTTAGGGGCCCCCTACGAGCAGTACTTC. V is TRBV6-1 and J is TRBJ2-7; possibly TRBD1 for D (5 bases). This CDR3 comprises 14 residues. Germline V CDR1 and CDR2: MNHNS, SASEGT. V lost 3 bases, J lost 2 bases, and 11 bases lay in between.

The chain recombines TRBV6-4 with TRBJ2-1; tentatively, D is TRBD2 (6 bases). Germline CDR1 and CDR2: MRHNA and SNTAGT. The CDR3 loop spans 12 amino acids. V lost 4 bases and J 14 bases, leaving 15 bases between the germline ends. CDR3 sequence reads: CASSATVRREFF. The CDR3 DNA reads as TGTGCCAGCAGTGCTACAGTGCGGAGGGAGTTCTTC.

The gene calls are TRBV28 and TRBJ1-2; D is uncertain. Trimming removed 3 bases at V and 2 bases at J, with 7 bases between. Germline V gene lookup returns CDR1 MDHEN and CDR2 SYDVKM. The CDR3 is 13 amino acids. CDR3 loop: CASSFAENYGYTF. The CDR3 bases are TGTGCCAGCAGTTTCGCGGAAAACTATGGCTACACCTTC.

V gene TRBV7-8 combines with J gene TRBJ2-5; D possibly matches TRBD1 or TRBD2 (7 bases each). Germline values: CDR1 SGHVS, CDR2 FQNEAQ. Trimming cost V 5 bases and J 4 bases, with 23 bases left between them. The CDR3 runs 17 residues. CDR3 protein: CASSLPQGGTPGETQYF. CDR3 in DNA: TGTGCCAGCAGCCTGCCGCAGGGGGGGACCCCCGGAGAGACCCAGTACTTC. Using reference TRBV7-8 and TRBJ2-5 for the parts outside the CDR3, the full variable domain is GAGVSQSPRYKVAKRGQDVALRCDPISGHVSLFWYQQALGQGPEFLTYFQNEAQLDKSGLPSDRFFAERPEGSVSTLKIQRTQQEDSAVYLCASSLPQGGTPGETQYFGPGTRLLVL.

The chain employs TRBV10-1 and TRBJ2-7; D could derive from TRBD1 or TRBD2 (5 bases each). The ends were cut back, 0 bases at V and 0 bases at J, with 9 bases in the middle. This CDR3 contains 15 residues. Germline CDR1 reads WNHNN; CDR2 reads SYGVQD (reference sequence). CDR3 region: CASSESKGSSYEQYF. For the CDR3, the DNA is TGCGCCAGCAGTGAGTCGAAGGGGAGCTCCTACGAGCAGTACTTC.

This clone showed up just once. The chain uses TRBV5-1 and TRBJ1-2; D might be TRBD1 (5 bases). The CDR3 is 13 residues long. Germline V gives CDR1 SGHRS, CDR2 YFSETQ. V was trimmed by 7 bases and J by 7 bases, leaving 17 bases between them. The CDR3 sequence is CASGVGRGGGYTF. Here the CDR3 DNA reads TGCGCCAGCGGTGTGGGGCGGGGAGGTGGCTACACCTTC.

With regard to this clone: Other DNA sequences in this specimen translate into the identical CDR3. The rearrangement joins TRBV6-5 to TRBJ2-7, with D hard to call. V shed 8 bases and J shed 4 bases, with 9 bases lying between them. CDR3 size: 11 residues. Germline V gives CDR1 MNHEY, CDR2 SVGAGI. DNA of the CDR3: TGTGCCAGCGGTTGGGGATACGAGCAGTACTTC. Translation: CASGWGYEQYF.

A few counts support this clone. This rearrangement joins TRBV29-1 to TRBJ1-5, with TRBD1 matching over 7 bases. CDR1 is SQVTM and CDR2 is ANQGSEA in the germline V gene. The V and J ends lost 4 bases and 3 bases, in that order; junction bases with no gene match: 6. This CDR3 has 14 amino acids. CDR3 sequence: CSVVEGANNQPQHF. Written as DNA, the CDR3 is TGCAGCGTTGTGGAGGGGGCCAACAATCAGCCCCAGCATTTT.

This chain connects TRBV19 to TRBJ1-4; D is unclear. Trimming left V 3 bases short and J 2 bases short, with 10 bases between. Germline CDR1 is LNHDA and CDR2 is SQIVND (reference sequence). The CDR3 sequence is 15 residues long. In DNA form, the CDR3 reads TGTGCCAGTAGTATCCCCGGAGGGACTAATGAAAAACTGTTTTTT. This gives the protein CASSIPGGTNEKLFF.

The V call is TRBV6-5, the J call TRBJ1-4, with D maybe TRBD1 (6 bases). Looked up from germline, CDR1 is MNHEY and CDR2 is SVGAGI. V lost 4 bases to trimming and J lost 0 bases, with 9 bases between them. The CDR3 consists of 15 residues. The chain's CDR3 is CASSWTAATNEKLFF. The CDR3 DNA reads TGTGCCAGCAGTTGGACAGCCGCAACTAATGAAAAACTGTTTTTT.

The V and J genes are TRBV3-1 (or the pseudogene TRBV3-2) and TRBJ2-5; 10 positions match TRBD2. Trimming removed 1 base from V and 3 bases from J; junction bases left unmatched: 5. This CDR3 has 16 amino acids. Germline V gives CDR1 LGHDT, CDR2 YNNKEL (reference sequence). The CDR3 protein is CASSQAGTSVKETQYF. The CDR3 DNA reads TGTGCCAGCAGCCAAGCAGGGACTAGCGTAAAAGAGACCCAGTACTTC.

This chain uses TRBV6-7 with TRBJ1-2; D call uncertain. TRBV6-7 carries the ORF label, with uncertain function. The CDR3 runs to 14 residues. The V and J ends lost 4 bases and 2 bases respectively, with 11 bases between them. Written as DNA, the CDR3 is TGTGCCAGCAGTTCTGATTGGTGGAACTATGGCTACACCTTC. This sequence encodes CASSSDWWNYGYTF.

A few counts support this clone. The chain combines TRBV2 with TRBJ2-7; no reliable D call. Trimming pared 6 bases from V and 2 bases from J, leaving 5 bases between. The CDR3 totals 11 residues. Germline values: CDR1 SNHLY, CDR2 FYNNEI. Here the CDR3 reads CASRMTYEQYF. In DNA, the CDR3 is TGTGCCAGCAGGATGACCTACGAGCAGTACTTC.

This clone occurred once. This chain connects TRBV5-1 to TRBJ2-7, with 7 bases fitting TRBD2. Trimming took 1 base from V and 3 from J; bases not matched to a gene: 7. This CDR3 comprises 15 residues. The V gene's germline CDR1 is SGHRS and CDR2 YFSETQ. CDR3 residues: CASSLSGGRSYEQYF. CDR3 in DNA: TGCGCCAGCAGCTTGTCGGGGGGTCGGAGCTACGAGCAGTACTTC.

The V call is TRBV6-1, the J call TRBJ2-1; D uncertain. This CDR3 has 12 amino acids. Trimming pared 2 bases from V and 9 bases from J, leaving 8 bases between. CDR1 and CDR2 from the germline V gene are MNHNS and SASEGT. DNA of the CDR3: TGTGCCAGCAGTGAATTACCACGTGAGCAGTTCTTC. Protein product: CASSELPREQFF.

A few counts support this clone. The genes are TRBV5-4 and TRBJ1-3; D possibly corresponds to TRBD1 (6 bases). The V gene lost 3 bases and the J gene lost 4 bases, with 14 bases spanning the gap. The CDR3 totals 15 residues. Germline values: CDR1 SGHNT, CDR2 YYREEE (reference sequence). CDR3 in DNA: TGTGCCAGCAGCTCAGGGACAAAACCGGGAAACACCATATATTTT. It translates to CASSSGTKPGNTIYF.

The CDR3 loop reads CASSQMTGDGEQYF. The DNA for the CDR3 is TGTGCCAGCAGCCAGATGACAGGGGACGGCGAGCAGTACTTC. The gene calls are TRBV7-9 and TRBJ2-7; TRBD1 matches 8 bases. Unmatched junction bases numbered 9, after V lost 5 bases and J lost 6 bases. The CDR3 covers 14 residues. Germline CDR1 SEHNR, CDR2 FQNEAQ (reference sequence).

DNA of the CDR3: TGTGCCAGCAGCCCCCATGGGGGTCGGGAGACCCAGTACTTC. This translates into CASSPHGGRETQYF. The rearrangement links TRBV11-2 to TRBJ2-5; the D gene could be TRBD1 or TRBD2 (5 bases each). V shed 5 bases and J shed 5 bases, with 15 bases lying between them. CDR1 SGHAT and CDR2 FQNNGV come from the germline V gene. The CDR3 contains 14 residues.

The chain is built from TRBV3-1 (or the pseudogene TRBV3-2) and TRBJ1-1; possible D gene TRBD1, 6 bases. V was pared by 1 base and J by 1 base, with 7 bases between. Per the germline V gene, CDR1 is LGHDT and CDR2 is YNNKEL (reference sequence). There are 14 residues in the CDR3. CDR3 coding DNA: TGTGCCAGCAGCCAAGTACAGGGGAACACTGAAGCTTTCTTT. Protein product: CASSQVQGNTEAFF.